The 24 T cell receptor beta chains below come from one sample, sequenced in a study of T cells after yellow fever vaccination. MiXCR, run by TCRdb on the 5' RACE reads, gives a single entry per CDR3 protein. The table lists under 300,000 distinct CDR3 sequences, 5.5% to 8.5% of them singletons. The sample in question was CD4+ T cells sorted from PBMCs, obtained on the day of the yellow fever booster vaccination. All receptors come from a man aged 25 to 40 who received the YFV17D yellow fever vaccine.

In this sample, this clonotype turned up a few times. V is TRBV6-6 and J is TRBJ2-1; maybe TRBD2 (6 bases). CDR1 and CDR2 from the germline V gene are MNHNY and SVGAGI (reference sequence). V was pared by 1 base and J by 6 bases, with 7 bases between. The CDR3 is 13 amino acids. CDR3 DNA sequence: TGTGCCAGCAGTTACTGGCGGGGCAATGAGCAGTTCTTC. It codes for CASSYWRGNEQFF.

Ten or more counts support this clonotype. The chain has TRBV29-1 and TRBJ2-5; D perhaps matches TRBD1 (6 bases). This CDR3 has 14 residues. Trimming took 5 bases from V and 5 from J, leaving 18 bases between them. Germline V lookup: CDR1 SQVTM, CDR2 ANQGSEA. The CDR3 spells CSVLLHRDEETQYF. The CDR3 DNA sequence: TGCAGCGTTCTCCTCCACAGGGATGAGGAGACCCAGTACTTC. Full variable domain (outside the CDR3, taken from reference TRBV29-1 and TRBJ2-5): SAVISQKPSRDICQRGTSLTIQCQVDSQVTMMFWYRQQPGQSLTLIATANQGSEATYESGFVIDKFPISRPNLTFSTLTVSNMSPEDSSIYLCSVLLHRDEETQYFGPGTRLLVL.

This clonotype was observed a handful of times. The chain employs TRBV20-1 and TRBJ2-2, with a weak D call TRBD2 (5 bases). The CDR3 extends over 14 amino acids. Germline loops: CDR1 DFQATT, CDR2 SNEGSKA (reference sequence). V lost 2 bases, J lost 4 bases, and 11 bases lay in between. The CDR3, as DNA: TGCAGTGCTAGATCGGGGTTTACCACCGGGGAGCTGTTTTTT. The encoded protein is CSARSGFTTGELFF.

This clonotype has at least ten counts. The rearrangement uses TRBV9 and TRBJ2-5; no clear D gene. Germline V gene sequence: CDR1 SGDLS, CDR2 YYNGEE. CDR3 length: 14 amino acids. V was pared by 1 base and J by 4 bases, with 11 bases between. CDR3: CASSVRATRETQYF. As DNA, the CDR3 is TGTGCCAGCAGCGTAAGGGCTACCCGAGAGACCCAGTACTTC.

The chain combines TRBV20-1 with TRBJ2-2, with D perhaps TRBD1 (6 bases). V shed 3 bases and J shed 3 bases, with 17 bases lying between them. The CDR3 is 16 residues long. Germline CDR1 and CDR2: DFQATT and SNEGSKA (reference sequence). The CDR3, as DNA: TGCAGTGCTAGGACCTCAGGGGCGATGGACACCGGGGAGCTGTTTTTT. Protein sequence: CSARTSGAMDTGELFF.

Only a few counts were recorded for this clonotype. The chain joins TRBV12-3 or TRBV12-4 to TRBJ1-2; D is ambiguous. The V end lost 0 bases, the J end lost 0 bases, and 11 bases lay between the germline ends. The CDR3 runs to 16 residues. Written as DNA, the CDR3 is TGTGCCAGCAGTTTAGCCTGGCAGCAACCTAACTATGGCTACACCTTC. Protein product: CASSLAWQQPNYGYTF.

Many counts were recorded for this clonotype. The chain links TRBV7-2 to TRBJ2-1; 10 nucleotides align to TRBD2. Germline trimming cut 1 base from V and 4 bases from J; bases unmatched to any gene: 4. The CDR3 consists of 16 residues. Per the germline V gene, CDR1 is SGHTA and CDR2 is FQGNSA. Here the CDR3 reads CASSLVGTSEYNEQFF. Here the CDR3 DNA reads TGTGCCAGCAGCTTAGTCGGGACTAGCGAGTACAATGAGCAGTTCTTC.

At least ten counts were recorded for this clonotype. The chain has TRBV5-1 and TRBJ2-3; D uncertain. The V end was cut by 4 bases, the J end by 4 bases, with 7 bases between. There are 12 residues in the CDR3. From germline, CDR1 is SGHRS and CDR2 YFSETQ. CDR3 sequence (DNA): TGCGCCAGCAGCCAGGTGGCAGATACGCAGTATTTT. Translated: CASSQVADTQYF.

A remark on this clonotype: Being one base from a much bigger clone, this may be a read error. The CDR3 nucleotides are TGTGCCGGCAAATCCCACCGCTCTCGGCAGTTCTTC. Translation gives CAGKSHRSRQFF. The chain is built from TRBV11-3 and TRBJ2-1; no definite D call. Germline V lookup: CDR1 SGHNT, CDR2 YENEEA. The CDR3 has 12 residues. V was clipped by 11 bases and J by 12 bases, with 20 bases between them.

V usage is TRBV29-1 and J usage is TRBJ2-3; 13 bases align to TRBD2. Unmatched junction bases numbered 5, after V lost 5 bases and J lost 3 bases. Germline CDR1 reads SQVTM; CDR2 reads ANQGSEA. The CDR3 covers 15 residues. CDR3: CSVILAGGQTDTQYF. The CDR3 nucleotides read TGCAGCGTTATACTAGCGGGAGGGCAAACAGATACGCAGTATTTT.

This clonotype was seen only a few times. The chain links TRBV6-5 to TRBJ2-3; D unclear. Trimming left V 8 bases short and J 3 bases short, with 9 bases between. The CDR3 loop spans 12 amino acids. Germline values: CDR1 MNHEY, CDR2 SVGAGI. CDR3 in amino acids: CASCTSTDTQYF. CDR3 nucleotides: TGTGCCAGCTGTACCAGTACAGATACGCAGTATTTT.

The sample holds a few counts of this clonotype. This chain links TRBV27 with TRBJ2-3; 11 bases are shared with TRBD2. CDR1 is MNHEY and CDR2 is SMNVEV in the germline V gene (reference sequence). CDR3 size: 15 residues. After removal of 7 bases from V and 7 bases from J, the junction contained 10 bases not matched to a gene. CDR3 sequence: CASTGTSGLHYTQYF. CDR3 nucleotide sequence: TGTGCCAGCACTGGGACTAGCGGATTACATTATACGCAGTATTTT.

This clonotype was recorded many times. J is TRBJ2-3 and V is TRBV6-5; 8 bases map to TRBD2. The junction had 6 bases not matched to a gene; V was cut back by 6 bases and J by 4 bases. The V gene's germline CDR1 is MNHEY and CDR2 SVGAGI. This CDR3 has 14 amino acids. The CDR3 DNA reads TGTGCCAGCAGACAAACGGGGGGGGCAGATACGCAGTATTTT. Translation gives CASRQTGGADTQYF.

This clonotype came up a few times. The gene calls are TRBV12-3 or TRBV12-4 and TRBJ1-5; the match to TRBD1 covers 7 bases. The CDR3 runs 14 residues. Trimming at V came to 1 base and at J to 4 bases, leaving 1 base not matched to a gene. The CDR3 DNA is TGTGCCAGCAGTTTAGAACAGGGGAATCAGCCCCAGCATTTT. It codes for CASSLEQGNQPQHF.

This clonotype was recorded many times. This rearrangement joins TRBV12-3 or TRBV12-4 to TRBJ2-3; no definite D call. The CDR3 loop spans 15 amino acids. Trimming left V 2 bases short and J 1 base short, with 10 bases between. CDR3 protein: CASSLRASRTDTQYF. Here the CDR3 DNA reads TGTGCCAGCAGTTTAAGAGCCTCGCGCACAGATACGCAGTATTTT.

This clonotype was recorded at least ten times. This rearrangement joins TRBV5-1 to TRBJ1-2; D is ambiguous. Trimming took off 3 bases at V and 3 bases at J, with 18 bases between the two ends. Germline V gene data show CDR1 as SGHRS and CDR2 as YFSETQ. This CDR3 spans 16 amino acids. CDR3 bases: TGCGCCAGCAGCTCGACGGGAGCAGCCTGGGACTATGGCTACACCTTC. Its translation is CASSSTGAAWDYGYTF.

This clonotype has at least ten counts. The chain combines TRBV7-8 with TRBJ2-2, with D maybe TRBD2 (5 bases). V lost 2 bases and J lost 8, with 6 bases in between. Germline V gives CDR1 SGHVS, CDR2 FQNEAQ. CDR3 size: 12 residues. Here the CDR3 DNA reads TGTGCCAGCAGCTTACCGGGGGGGGAGCTGTTTTTT. Protein product: CASSLPGGELFF.

This clonotype was seen a few times. A read error may produce the germline difference seen at one junction end. CDR3 sequence reads: CASSPPFRAGRSF. CDR3 nucleotide sequence: TGTGCCAGCAGCCCCCCCTTCCGTGCGGGGAGATCTTTC. This chain uses TRBV7-9 with TRBJ2-7; D is possibly TRBD2 (6 bases). The CDR3 loop spans 13 amino acids. Germline V gene data show CDR1 as SEHNR and CDR2 as FQNEAQ (reference sequence).

This clonotype was seen repeatedly, ten times or more. V is TRBV28 and J is TRBJ2-1; 13 nucleotides agree with TRBD2. The germline V gene has CDR1 MDHEN and CDR2 SYDVKM. This CDR3 spans 15 amino acids. The J segment lost 6 bases and the V segment lost 5 bases, leaving 4 bases of the junction unmatched. CDR3 sequence reads: CASSATSGRGNEQFF. Written as DNA, the CDR3 is TGTGCCAGCAGTGCCACTAGCGGGAGGGGCAATGAGCAGTTCTTC.

This clonotype came up a few times. The J gene is TRBJ2-1, the V gene TRBV7-8; 7 bases agree with TRBD1. The germline V gene encodes CDR1 SGHVS and CDR2 FQNEAQ. The CDR3 is made up of 15 amino acids. The ends lost 5 bases at V and 6 bases at J; junction bases unmatched: 10. DNA of the CDR3: TGTGCCAGCAGCCCCCGGGCAAGGACAGGCAATGAGCAGTTCTTC. Translating gives CASSPRARTGNEQFF.

This clonotype has a handful of counts. V is TRBV12-3 or TRBV12-4 and J is TRBJ2-4; TRBD2 matches at 14 bases. The CDR3 sequence is 17 residues long. V lost 5 bases and J lost 7; bases outside the gene matches: 10. The CDR3 loop is CASSAPGLAGVRNIQYF. The CDR3 region has the DNA TGTGCCAGCAGTGCACCGGGACTAGCGGGAGTACGGAACATTCAGTACTTC.

This clonotype was detected a few times. V is TRBV5-1 and J is TRBJ2-2; D may be TRBD2 (5 bases). Between the trimmed V and J ends, which lost 0 bases and 0 bases, there was a span of 6 bases. Germline loops: CDR1 SGHRS, CDR2 YFSETQ. The CDR3 loop spans 15 amino acids. CDR3: CASSLDGTNTGELFF. The CDR3 nucleotides are TGCGCCAGCAGCTTGGACGGGACGAACACCGGGGAGCTGTTTTTT.

The chain links TRBV7-3 to TRBJ2-6; D call uncertain. Germline CDR1 is SGHTA and CDR2 is FQGTGA. The CDR3 is 14 amino acids. V was cut by 4 bases and J by 4 bases, with 8 bases left in between. The CDR3 bases are TGTGCCAGCAGCTCCGCTTCGGGGGCCAACGTCCTGACTTTC. As protein: CASSSASGANVLTF.

This clonotype was counted at least ten times. The chain couples TRBV4-2 to TRBJ2-1; 10 bases fit TRBD2. V shed 6 bases and J 0 bases; nucleotides not matched to a gene: 17. Germline V CDR1 and CDR2: LGHNA, YNFKEQ. This CDR3 spans 20 amino acids. The CDR3 bases are TGTGCCAGCAGTACGGGAGGGAGGGTAGCGGGAGGCCTCTCCTACAATGAGCAGTTCTTC. Protein product: CASSTGGRVAGGLSYNEQFF.